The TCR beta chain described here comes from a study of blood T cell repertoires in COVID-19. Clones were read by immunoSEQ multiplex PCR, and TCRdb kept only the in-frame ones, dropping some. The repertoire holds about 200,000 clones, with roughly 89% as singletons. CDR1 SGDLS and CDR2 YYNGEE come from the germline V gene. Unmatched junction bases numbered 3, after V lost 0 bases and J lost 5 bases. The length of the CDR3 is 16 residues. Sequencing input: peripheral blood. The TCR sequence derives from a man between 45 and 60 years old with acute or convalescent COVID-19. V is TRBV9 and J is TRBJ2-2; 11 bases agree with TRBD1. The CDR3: CASSVDGTGGTGELFF. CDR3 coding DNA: TGTGCCAGCAGCGTAGATGGGACAGGGGGGACCGGGGAGCTGTTTTTT. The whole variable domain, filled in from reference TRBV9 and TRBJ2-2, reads DSGVTQTPKHLITATGQRVTLRCSPRSGDLSVYWYQQSLDQGLQFLIQYYNGEERAKGNILERFSAQQFPDLHSELNLSSLELGDSALYFCASSVDGTGGTGELFFGEGSRLTVL.